This T cell receptor beta chain was observed in a study of OX40 agonist ivuxolimab in advanced cancers. In the study overall: With a range of about 23 to 85, age averaged roughly 61 years, and about 80% were male. People who had prior anti-PD-1, anti-PD-L1 or anti-CTLA-4 therapy could take part, and approximately 43% had some. Two cutaneous melanoma patients and one hepatocellular carcinoma patient, three in all, had partial responses.

Sequencing was performed with immunoSEQ multiplex PCR; in TCRdb, only in-frame clones are kept and a portion is missing. The data contain about 34,000 clones, roughly 91% of them singletons. The V and J ends lost 6 bases and 8 bases, in that order; junction bases with no gene match: 12. CDR3 length equals 14 residues. Germline loops: CDR1 SNHLY, CDR2 FYNNEI. The sequencing used CD4+ or CD8+ T cells sorted from blood, collected in a trial of the OX40 agonist ivuxolimab. J is TRBJ1-2 and V is TRBV2; 7 bases map to TRBD1. The receptor comes from an adult with an advanced solid tumor such as melanoma, head and neck, liver or kidney cancer. CDR3 loop: CASRRQGERGGYTF. The CDR3 DNA follows: TGTGCCAGCAGGCGGCAGGGGGAAAGGGGAGGCTACACCTTC.